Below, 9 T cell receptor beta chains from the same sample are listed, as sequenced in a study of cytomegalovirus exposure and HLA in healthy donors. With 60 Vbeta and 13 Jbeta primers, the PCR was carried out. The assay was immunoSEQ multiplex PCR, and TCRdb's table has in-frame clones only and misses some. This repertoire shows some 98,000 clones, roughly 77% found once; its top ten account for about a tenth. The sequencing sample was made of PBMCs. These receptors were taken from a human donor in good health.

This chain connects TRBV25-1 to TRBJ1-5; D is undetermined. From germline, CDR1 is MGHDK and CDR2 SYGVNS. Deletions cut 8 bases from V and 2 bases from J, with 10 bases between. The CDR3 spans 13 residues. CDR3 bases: TGTGCCAGCGGGGAGTTGGGCAATCAGCCCCAGCATTTT. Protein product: CASGELGNQPQHF.

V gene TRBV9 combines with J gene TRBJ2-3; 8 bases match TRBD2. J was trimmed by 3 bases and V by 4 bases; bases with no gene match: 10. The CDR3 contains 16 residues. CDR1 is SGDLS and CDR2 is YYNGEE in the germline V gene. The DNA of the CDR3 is TGTGCCAGCAGCTTACAAGCCGGGGGGGGTACAGATACGCAGTATTTT. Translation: CASSLQAGGGTDTQYF.

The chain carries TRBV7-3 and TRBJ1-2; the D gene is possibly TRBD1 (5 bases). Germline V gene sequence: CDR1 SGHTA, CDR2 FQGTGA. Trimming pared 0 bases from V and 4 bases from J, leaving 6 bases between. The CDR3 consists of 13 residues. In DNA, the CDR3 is TGTGCCAGCAGCTTAACCCAGGGCTATGGCTACACCTTC. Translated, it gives CASSLTQGYGYTF.

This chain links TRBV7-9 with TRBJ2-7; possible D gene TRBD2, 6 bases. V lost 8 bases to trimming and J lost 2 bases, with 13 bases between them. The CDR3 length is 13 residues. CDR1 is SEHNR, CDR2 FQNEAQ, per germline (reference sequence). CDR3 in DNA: TGTGCCAGCGCCCAGGGCGGGACCTACGAGCAGTACTTC. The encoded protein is CASAQGGTYEQYF.

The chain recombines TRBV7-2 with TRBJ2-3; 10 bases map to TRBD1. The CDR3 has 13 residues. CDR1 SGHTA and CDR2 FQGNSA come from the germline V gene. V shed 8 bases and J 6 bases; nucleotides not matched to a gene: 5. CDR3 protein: CASLLDRGDTQYF. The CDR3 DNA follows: TGTGCCAGCTTACTGGACAGGGGGGATACGCAGTATTTT.

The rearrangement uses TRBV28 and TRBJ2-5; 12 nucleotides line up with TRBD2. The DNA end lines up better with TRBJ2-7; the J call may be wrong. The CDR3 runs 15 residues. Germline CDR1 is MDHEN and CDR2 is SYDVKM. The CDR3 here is CASSLGGLAGNEQYF. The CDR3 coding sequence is TGTGCCAGCTCCCTGGGCGGACTAGCGGGAAACGAGCAGTACTTC.

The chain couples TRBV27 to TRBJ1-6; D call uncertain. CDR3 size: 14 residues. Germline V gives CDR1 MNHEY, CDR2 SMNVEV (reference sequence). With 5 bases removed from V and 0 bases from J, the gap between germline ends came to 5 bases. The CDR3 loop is CASSPNSYNSPLHF. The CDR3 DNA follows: TGTGCCAGCAGTCCAAACTCCTATAATTCACCCCTCCACTTT.

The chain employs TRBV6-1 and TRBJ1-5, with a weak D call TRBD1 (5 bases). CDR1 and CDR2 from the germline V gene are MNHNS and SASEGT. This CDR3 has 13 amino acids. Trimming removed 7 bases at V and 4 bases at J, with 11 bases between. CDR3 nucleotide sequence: TGTGCCAGCAACCCAAGGGGTAATCAGCCCCAGCATTTT. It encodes CASNPRGNQPQHF.

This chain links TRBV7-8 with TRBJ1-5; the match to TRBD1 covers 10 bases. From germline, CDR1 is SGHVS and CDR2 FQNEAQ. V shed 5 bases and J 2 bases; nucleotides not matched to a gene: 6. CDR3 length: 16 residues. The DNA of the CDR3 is TGTGCCAGCAGCCCCGCGGACAGGGGGGGCAATCAGCCCCAGCATTTT. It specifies CASSPADRGGNQPQHF.